This T cell receptor beta chain was captured in a study of T cell responses to AZD1222 COVID-19 vaccine listed by TCRdb under 2021. Looking at the study overall: Because spike-specific TCR depth and breadth did not differ between the two schedules, AZD1222 recipients who got a second dose at roughly 4 weeks were pooled with those who got a second dose at roughly 12 weeks. A total of 233 trial participants underwent TCR sequencing, of whom about 200 had received two doses of AZD1222 and 26 had received two doses of the MenACWY control vaccine. Trial participants were enrolled by age into 18-55, 56-69 and 70-plus year subgroups, with approximately 150, 28 and 58 TCR-sequenced participants respectively. General findings and caveats noted by the study authors: Nearly half of unique spike-specific TCRs reportedly recognized epitopes outside regions mutated in the B.1.351 and B.1.1.7 variants. Spike-specific TCR breadth and depth rose significantly after two AZD1222 doses compared with day 0 and with MenACWY recipients. The 56-69-year group was small, and its depth increase did not reach significance, likely because of low power. Conclusions about previously exposed vaccinees are limited because only six or seven AZD1222 recipients were SARS-CoV-2 seropositive at baseline. Participants were mostly white British and included more females than males, and it was suggested by the authors that clonal diversity may have been underestimated. Because no day 14 peak-response samples were available, the repertoires could be characterized only after the peak T cell response. CD4 TCRs associated with the vaccine covered the entire spike protein, and the dominant responses were in regions 160-218 and 743-854.

The CDR3 regions of human TCRbeta chains were analyzed by immunosequencing. In the source study's methods: Repertoire TCRs were checked for matches against a reference library of SARS-CoV-2-specific TCRs that had been generated using the MIRA antigen-specificity platform. Breadth was defined as the fraction of unique TCRs that were SARS-CoV-2-associated. Depth was defined as the fraction of total T cells that were SARS-CoV-2-associated. Each spike-specific TCR was assigned to its reactive spike region and to a CD4 or CD8 class using the MIRA data. Log10-transformed breadth and depth values were compared by one-way ANOVA with Sidak's multiple comparisons tests. This immuneACCESS table, as held by TCRdb, lists in-frame sequences with V and J called but not all clones. Of the missing ones, under half trace to an unresolved V gene in checked studies; the others have no known cause. V and J calls and clone size are copied from that table; D and trimming were computed from the DNA. The sample table lists 150,000 or so clones, over 75% of them with a count of one. Jointly, the top ten make up about 22% of the sample.

As to this clone: What this receptor recognizes is not known. Base qualities are missing; no much larger clone stands one base away.

The time point label on this specimen signifies: baseline before first vaccination. Samples from vaccinated people were obtained from the UK trials COV001 and COV002, which included a single-blind randomized controlled phase 2/3 trial of AZD1222 (ChAdOx1 nCoV-19) in healthy adults. Trial participant PBMC samples were collected at day 0 and day 28 after the second dose for TCRbeta chain sequencing. This clonotype originated in an adult in good health. Sequenced here: peripheral blood, sampled on day 0 of AZD1222 vaccination.

In nucleotide form, the sequence is TGTGCCAGCAGTTTAAGGACCCAAGGCGCAGATACGCAGTATTTT. Translated, this gives CASSLRTQGADTQYF. The V gene is TRBV6-5 and the J gene is TRBJ2-3; the D gene assignment is ambiguous. CDR1 is given as MNHEY and CDR2 as SVGAGI, both from the germline V gene. Deletion took 4 bases off V and 4 bases off J, with a span of 15 bases between the germline ends. The CDR3 contains 15 residues, cysteine and phenylalanine counted. CDR3 DNA only is kept here, 45 bases in frame from base 1.